This T cell receptor (beta chain) was sequenced for a study of CD8 T cells in Susac syndrome. RNA, at about 0.45 to 1 ug, was reverse transcribed with random hexamers. From the immunoSEQ multiplex PCR reads, TCRdb called clonotypes with MiXCR, one entry per CDR3 protein. Of 150,000 or so distinct CDR3 sequences listed, about 94% are singletons. The CDR3 length is 15 residues. Germline V gene sequence: CDR1 MNHEY, CDR2 SMNVEV (reference sequence). The V gene end was trimmed by 3 bases and the J gene end by 4 bases; junction bases not matched to a gene: 3. The gene calls are TRBV27 and TRBJ1-6, with 7 nucleotides matching TRBD1. Source material: CD8+ T cells from PBMCs. The clonotype comes from a human donor with multiple sclerosis. The CDR3 DNA reads TGTGCCAGCAGTTTCGGGACAGTGTATAATTCACCCCTCCACTTT. Translated: CASSFGTVYNSPLHF.